This T cell receptor (beta chain) was observed in a study of cytomegalovirus exposure and HLA in healthy donors. General study points: With further analysis later on, most CMV-associated TCR beta chains appeared HLA-restricted. A later analysis showed that HLA-associated TCR beta chains had undergone more clonal expansion than equally common others. Accurate prediction of most subjects' HLA-A and HLA-B alleles from TCR beta sequences was reported.

Comment on this clone: What it recognizes is unknown.

The CDR3 is 16 residues long. Germline V gene lookup returns CDR1 MDHEN and CDR2 SYDVKM. V lost 4 bases and J lost 0, with 16 bases in between. Researchers ran the PCR with 60 Vbeta and 13 Jbeta primers. Sequencing was performed with immunoSEQ multiplex PCR; in TCRdb, only in-frame clones are kept and a portion is missing. The repertoire holds some 98,000 clones, with around 67% as singletons. The sample comprised PBMCs. The rearrangement links TRBV28 to TRBJ2-7; tentative D call: TRBD1 (6 bases). This TCR was sampled from a middle-aged man in good health and CMV-seronegative. The CDR3 loop is CASSSSGGRGSYEQYF. The CDR3, as DNA: TGTGCCAGCAGTTCCTCAGGCGGCAGGGGCTCCTACGAGCAGTACTTC.